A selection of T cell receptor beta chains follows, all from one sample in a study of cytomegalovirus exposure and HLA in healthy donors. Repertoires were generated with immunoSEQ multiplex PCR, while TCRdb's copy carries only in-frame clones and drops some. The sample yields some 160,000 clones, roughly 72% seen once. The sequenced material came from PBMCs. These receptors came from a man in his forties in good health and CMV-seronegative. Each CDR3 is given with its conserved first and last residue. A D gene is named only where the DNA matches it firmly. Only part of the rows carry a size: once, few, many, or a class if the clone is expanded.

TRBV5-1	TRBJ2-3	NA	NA	CASSTTPVRTDTQYF	TGCGCCAGCAGCACTACCCCCGTCCGCACAGATACGCAGTATTTT
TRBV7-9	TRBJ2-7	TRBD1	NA	CASRTGIFTEQYF	TGTGCCAGCAGGACAGGGATTTTTACCGAGCAGTACTTC
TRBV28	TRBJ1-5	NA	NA	CASTTRVWGRWRQPQHF	TGTGCCAGCACCACCCGAGTGTGGGGGAGGTGGCGGCAGCCCCAGCATTTT
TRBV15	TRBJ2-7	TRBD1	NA	CATSRVGQGHEQYF	TGTGCCACCAGCAGAGTAGGACAGGGCCACGAGCAGTACTTC
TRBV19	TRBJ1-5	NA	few	CASSTQGGQPQHF	TGTGCCAGTAGCACCCAAGGCGGTCAGCCCCAGCATTTT
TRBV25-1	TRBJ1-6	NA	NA	CASSLFNSPLHF	TGTGCCAGCAGTCTCTTTAATTCACCCCTCCACTTT
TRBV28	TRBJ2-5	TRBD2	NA	CASSLLRLAGVKETQYF	TGTGCCAGCAGTTTATTACGTCTAGCGGGAGTCAAAGAGACCCAGTACTTC
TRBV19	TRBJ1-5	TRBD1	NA	CASSIGDSNQPQNF	TGTGCCAGTAGTATAGGGGACAGCAATCAGCCCCAGAATTTT
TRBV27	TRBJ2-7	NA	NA	CASSLVSLFSGASAEQYF	TGTGCCAGCAGTTTAGTGTCCCTCTTTTCAGGGGCTTCGGCCGAGCAGTACTTC
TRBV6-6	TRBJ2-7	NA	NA	CASSSRISYEQYF	TGTGCCAGCAGTTCCAGGATATCCTACGAGCAGTACTTC
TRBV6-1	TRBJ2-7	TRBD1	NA	CASSVAGTGGYEQYF	TGTGCCAGCAGTGTCGCCGGGACAGGGGGCTACGAGCAGTACTTC
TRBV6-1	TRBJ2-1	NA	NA	CASSDSSYNEQFF	TGTGCCAGCAGTGACAGCTCCTACAATGAGCAGTTCTTC
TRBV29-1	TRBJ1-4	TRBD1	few	CSVTGTGGGKLFF	TGCAGCGTCACCGGGACAGGGGGCGGAAAACTGTTTTTT
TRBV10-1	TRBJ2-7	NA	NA	CASSDPGIEQYF	TGCGCCAGCAGTGATCCGGGAATCGAGCAGTACTTC
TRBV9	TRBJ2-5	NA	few	CASSANGGLETQYF	TGTGCCAGCAGCGCCAACGGGGGTCTGGAGACCCAGTACTTC
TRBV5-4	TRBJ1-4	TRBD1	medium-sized	CASSLEGQRRSINEKLFF	TGTGCCAGCAGCTTAGAGGGACAGAGACGATCAATTAATGAAAAACTGTTTTTT
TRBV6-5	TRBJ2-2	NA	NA	CASSATRGDTGELFF	TGTGCCAGCAGTGCGACCAGGGGGGACACCGGGGAGCTGTTTTTT
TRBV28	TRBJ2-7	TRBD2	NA	CASSLVGTSGSEQYF	TGTGCCAGCAGTTTAGTTGGGACTAGCGGTAGCGAGCAGTACTTC
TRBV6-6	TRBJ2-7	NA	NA	CASSYVQSEQYF	TGTGCCAGCAGTTACGTACAGAGCGAGCAGTACTTC
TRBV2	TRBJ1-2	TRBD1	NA	CASNIAGGGYGYTF	TGTGCCAGCAACATAGCAGGGGGCGGATATGGCTACACCTTC
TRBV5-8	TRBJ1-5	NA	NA	CASSFRLNQPQHF	TGTGCCAGCAGCTTTCGTCTAAATCAGCCCCAGCATTTT
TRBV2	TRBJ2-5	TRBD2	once	CASRVLAGGSETQYF	TGTGCCAGCAGGGTACTAGCGGGGGGATCGGAGACCCAGTACTTC
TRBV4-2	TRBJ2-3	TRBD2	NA	CASSQVGTSGPDTQYF	TGTGCCAGCAGCCAAGTGGGGACTAGCGGACCAGATACGCAGTATTTT
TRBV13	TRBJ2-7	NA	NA	CASSRRAYEQYF	TGTGCCAGCAGCCGGAGGGCCTACGAGCAGTACTTC
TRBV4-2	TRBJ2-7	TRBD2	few	CASSQGPSGDYEQYF	TGTGCCAGCAGCCAAGGTCCTAGCGGGGATTACGAGCAGTACTTC
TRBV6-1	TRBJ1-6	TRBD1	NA	CASTRTGSGSPLHF	TGTGCCAGCACTAGGACAGGGAGTGGTTCACCCCTCCACTTT
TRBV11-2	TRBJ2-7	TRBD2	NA	CASSSGTSGSYEQYF	TGTGCCAGCAGCTCCGGGACTAGCGGGAGCTACGAGCAGTACTTC
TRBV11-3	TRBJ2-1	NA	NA	CASSSGGGEQFF	TGTGCCAGCAGCTCGGGTGGTGGTGAGCAGTTCTTC
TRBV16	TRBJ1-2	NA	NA	CASSQSSQVYGYTF	TGTGCCAGCAGCCAATCCAGTCAGGTCTATGGCTACACCTTC